Listed below are T cell receptor beta chains from one sample, sequenced in a study of beta chain features in type 1 diabetes. Clones were sequenced by immunoSEQ multiplex PCR, and TCRdb holds only the in-frame ones, with some missing. This table has hundreds of thousands of clones, 13% appearing once. Sequencing input: naive CD4+ T cells from blood. The receptors shown here come from a man between 18 and 29 years old with type 1 diabetes. Each CDR3 is given with its conserved first and last residue. The order of the fields is D gene, clone size, V gene, J gene, CDR3 DNA, CDR3 protein. The D gene is left open where the match is weak. Only some rows state a clone size, as once, few, many or a class for expanded clones.

-	-	TRBV6-5	TRBJ2-5	TGTGCCAGCAGTTACTCGTCAACAGACCAAGAGACCCAGTACTTC	CASSYSSTDQETQYF
TRBD1	few	TRBV6-6	TRBJ2-7	TGTGCCAGCACCCGTGGACAGGGGGCCTACGAGCAGTACTTC	CASTRGQGAYEQYF
-	-	TRBV28	TRBJ1-4	TGTGCCAGCAGTCCAAGTAGGGGGGATGAAAAACTGTTTTTT	CASSPSRGDEKLFF
-	-	TRBV25-1	TRBJ1-4	TGTGCCAGCAGTGACCTCCCGGTGGGAGGGAATGAAAAACTGTTTTTT	CASSDLPVGGNEKLFF
-	-	TRBV7-9	TRBJ2-4	TGTGCCAGCTTACAGACAGGAGCTCCTTTAGCCAAAAACATTCAGTACTTC	CASLQTGAPLAKNIQYF
-	-	TRBV30	TRBJ1-1	TGTGCCTGGAGTGGCTTTGGTGAAGCTTTCTTT	CAWSGFGEAFF
-	few	TRBV11-2	TRBJ1-1	TGTGCCAGCAGCTTAGACAGTTACACTGAAGCTTTCTTT	CASSLDSYTEAFF
-	few	TRBV20-1	TRBJ1-2	TGCAGTCCTAATAACTATGGCTACACCTTC	CSPNNYGYTF
TRBD1	few	TRBV29-1	TRBJ1-2	TGCAGCGCCGGACAGGGGGGTGGCTACACCTTC	CSAGQGGGYTF
-	-	TRBV6-1	TRBJ1-5	TGTGCCAGCAGCGGGACGCGGGTGCAGCCCCAGCATTTT	CASSGTRVQPQHF
TRBD1	-	TRBV19	TRBJ1-2	TGTGCCAGTAGACCTCCGGGACAGAGCTATGGCTACACCTTC	CASRPPGQSYGYTF
-	-	TRBV6-5	TRBJ2-3	TGTGCCAGCAGTTACTCATTCGCGGGGTTCCCAGATACGCAGTATTTT	CASSYSFAGFPDTQYF
-	-	TRBV9	TRBJ1-3	TGTGCCAGCAGCGTACCAGCCTCTGGAAACACCATATATTTT	CASSVPASGNTIYF
TRBD2	few	TRBV28	TRBJ2-7	TGTGCCAGCAGTTTCCCCCCGGGGGGCTACGAGCAGTACTTC	CASSFPPGGYEQYF
TRBD2	-	TRBV6-6	TRBJ2-1	TGTGCCAGCAGTTCACTAGCGGCTTCCTACAATGAGCAGTTCTTC	CASSSLAASYNEQFF
TRBD2	once	TRBV10-3	TRBJ2-7	TGTGCCATCAGCCCAGCGGGGGTTTCTATCTCCTACGAGCAGTACTTC	CAISPAGVSISYEQYF
TRBD1	few	TRBV7-9	TRBJ1-4	TGTGCCAGCAGCATGGGGACAGTTGAAAAACTGTTTTTT	CASSMGTVEKLFF
-	-	TRBV2	TRBJ2-2	TGTGCCAGCAGAACAGCCAACACCGGGGAGCTGTTTTTT	CASRTANTGELFF
-	-	TRBV4-1	TRBJ1-2	TGCGCCAGCAGCCAGGGACTTAACTATGGCTACACCTTC	CASSQGLNYGYTF
-	few	TRBV21-1	TRBJ2-1	TGTGCCAGCAGCAAAGGGTCAATGATCAATGAGCAGTTCTTC	CASSKGSMINEQFF
-	few	TRBV2	TRBJ2-7	TGTGCCAGCGGCTCGGCCCCCTCCTACGAGCAGTACTTC	CASGSAPSYEQYF
-	-	TRBV29-1	TRBJ2-3	TGCAGCGTCCAGGGACTGGGCACAGATACGCAGTATTTT	CSVQGLGTDTQYF
-	few	TRBV9	TRBJ1-4	TGTGCCAGCAGCGTATTGTCCGCAGCTAATGAAAAACTGTTTTTT	CASSVLSAANEKLFF
-	-	TRBV30	TRBJ2-1	TGTGCCTGGGGGTCTCTGATCCGGGGAGGGTTCTTC	CAWGSLIRGGFF
-	few	TRBV10-3	TRBJ2-1	TGTGCCATCAGTGAGGGCTACAATGAGCAGTTCTTC	CAISEGYNEQFF
TRBD1	few	TRBV27	TRBJ2-1	TGTGCCAGCAGTTTACGAACCGGGACAGGGTTTGACAATGAGCAGTTCTTC	CASSLRTGTGFDNEQFF
-	few	TRBV9	TRBJ2-3	TGTGCCAGCAGCTCCCTCTCGGGTACCCTCGGGGATACGCAGTATTTT	CASSSLSGTLGDTQYF
-	-	TRBV28	TRBJ1-2	TGTGCCAGCAGTAACCCGAGCTATGGCTACACCTTC	CASSNPSYGYTF
-	few	TRBV30	TRBJ2-5	TGTGCCTGGGACCAGTCGGGGACCCAGTACTTC	CAWDQSGTQYF
-	few	TRBV4-1	TRBJ1-1	TGCGCCAGCAGCCCTCGGAAGGAGGGGGACACTGAAGCTTTCTTT	CASSPRKEGDTEAFF
-	-	TRBV9	TRBJ1-2	TGTGCCAGCAGCGTAGCCCCCCGGGAGGGCTACACCTTC	CASSVAPREGYTF
-	few	TRBV18	TRBJ1-1	TGTGCCAGCTCACCTTCATCCTCAGAAAACACTGAAGCTTTCTTT	CASSPSSSENTEAFF
-	few	TRBV7-2	TRBJ2-7	TGTGCCAGCAGCAGAGGGGGGTCAGGGACGCCCTACGAGCAGTACTTC	CASSRGGSGTPYEQYF
TRBD1	-	TRBV12-5	TRBJ1-2	TGTGCTAGTGGTTTGGTCTCTGGGACAGGGTATGGCTACACCTTC	CASGLVSGTGYGYTF
-	-	TRBV14	TRBJ1-2	TGTGCCAGCAGCCAAGATCTAGGGTCAGGGGTCGGCTATGGCTACACCTTC	CASSQDLGSGVGYGYTF
TRBD1	-	TRBV29-1	TRBJ1-1	TGCAGCGTTAAGGGACAGGGGGAAGCTTTCTTT	CSVKGQGEAFF
TRBD1	few	TRBV7-2	TRBJ2-1	TGTGCCAGCAGCTTATTTGGGGACAGGGTGTTCTTC	CASSLFGDRVFF
TRBD1	few	TRBV16	TRBJ2-1	TGTGCCAGCAGCGACTCGGGACAGGTCTACAATGAGCAGTTCTTC	CASSDSGQVYNEQFF
-	-	TRBV10-3	TRBJ2-3	TGTGCCACCTCAGGGAAGGGGCTGGATACGCAGTATTTT	CATSGKGLDTQYF
-	few	TRBV27	TRBJ1-1	TGTGCCAGCAGTCGTCGCCCGAACACTGAAGCTTTCTTT	CASSRRPNTEAFF
-	-	TRBV7-2	TRBJ2-5	TGTGCCAGCAGCTTAGGACAGTCCCAAGAGACCCAGTACTTC	CASSLGQSQETQYF
TRBD1	-	TRBV27	TRBJ2-7	TGTGCCAGCAGCCAGGACAGGGCCTACGAGCAGTACTTC	CASSQDRAYEQYF
-	-	TRBV25-1	TRBJ1-5	TGTGCCAGCAGTGAATTGGTGGACTACGATCAGCCCCAGCATTTT	CASSELVDYDQPQHF
TRBD1	-	TRBV27	TRBJ1-5	TGTGCCAGCAGTCTCCAGGGGGCGAATCAGCCCCAGCATTTT	CASSLQGANQPQHF
-	-	TRBV10-3	TRBJ1-2	TGTGCCATCACCCCGGACCCTGAAGTGTACTATGGCTACACCTTC	CAITPDPEVYYGYTF
-	-	TRBV5-1	TRBJ2-7	TGCGCCAGCAGCTTGGTGGCAGACTCCTCCTACGAGCAGTACTTC	CASSLVADSSYEQYF
-	few	TRBV27	TRBJ1-2	TGTGCCAGCAGTACGGGGCCGGGGGGCTACACCTTC	CASSTGPGGYTF
-	few	TRBV9	TRBJ1-2	TGTGCCAGCAGCTCTGGCCTCGACTATGGCTACACCTTC	CASSSGLDYGYTF
-	few	TRBV5-1	TRBJ2-3	TGCGCCAGCAGCTTTCGGACAGCCGATAGCACAGATACGCAGTATTTT	CASSFRTADSTDTQYF
-	once	TRBV2	TRBJ2-5	TGTGCCAGCAGTGATGGGAAGGGATCGGGCCAAGAGACCCAGTACTTC	CASSDGKGSGQETQYF
-	-	TRBV6-5	TRBJ2-5	TGTGCCAGCCGGTCGGCCGGGGGAGCCCAAGAGACCCAGTACTTC	CASRSAGGAQETQYF
-	-	TRBV6-5	TRBJ2-5	TGTGCCAGCAGTTACTCGGGGACATCGGAGACCCAGTACTTC	CASSYSGTSETQYF
TRBD1	-	TRBV7-6	TRBJ1-1	TGTGCCAGCAGCGCTACCGGGACAGGGGACACTGAAGCTTTCTTT	CASSATGTGDTEAFF